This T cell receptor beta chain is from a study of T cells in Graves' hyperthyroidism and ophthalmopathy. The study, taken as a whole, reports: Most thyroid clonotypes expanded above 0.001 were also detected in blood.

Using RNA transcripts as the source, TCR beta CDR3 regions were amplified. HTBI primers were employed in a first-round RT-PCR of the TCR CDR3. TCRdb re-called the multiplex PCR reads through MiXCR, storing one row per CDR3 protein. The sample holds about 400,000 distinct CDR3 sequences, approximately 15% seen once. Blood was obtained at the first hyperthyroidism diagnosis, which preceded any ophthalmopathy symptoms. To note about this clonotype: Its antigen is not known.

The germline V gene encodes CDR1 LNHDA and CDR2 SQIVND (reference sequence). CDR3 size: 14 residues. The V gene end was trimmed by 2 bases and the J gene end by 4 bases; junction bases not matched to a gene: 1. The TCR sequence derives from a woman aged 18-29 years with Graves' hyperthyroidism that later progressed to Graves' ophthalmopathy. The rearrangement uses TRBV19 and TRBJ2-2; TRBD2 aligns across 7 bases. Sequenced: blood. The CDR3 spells CASSITGGTGELFF. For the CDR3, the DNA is TGTGCCAGTAGTATAACGGGAGGCACCGGGGAGCTGTTTTTT.